The 10 T cell receptor beta chains below were found in one sample sequenced in a study of blood T cell repertoires in COVID-19. Profiling relied on immunoSEQ multiplex PCR, and the TCRdb table lists in-frame clones only, not all of them. The data hold about 140,000 clones, with about 87% observed a single time. What was sequenced was PBMCs or T cells enriched from blood (not recorded which). Receptor source: a man in his 60s who had recovered from COVID-19.

The chain uses TRBV29-1 and TRBJ1-2; a weak D match, TRBD1 (6 bases). The CDR3 is 13 amino acids. The germline CDR1 and CDR2 sequences are SQVTM and ANQGSEA. V lost 5 bases to trimming and J lost 0 bases, with 10 bases between them. CDR3 region: CSVRDIANYGYTF. Written as DNA, the CDR3 is TGCAGCGTTCGGGACATAGCTAACTATGGCTACACCTTC.

V is TRBV11-2 and J is TRBJ2-7; D is possibly TRBD1 (6 bases). The CDR3 runs 13 residues. V was pared by 5 bases and J by 4 bases, with 12 bases between. Germline loops: CDR1 SGHAT, CDR2 FQNNGV. CDR3 sequence reads: CASSQTGFYEQYF. The CDR3 coding sequence is TGTGCCAGCAGCCAAACAGGGTTTTACGAGCAGTACTTC.

The gene calls are TRBV24-1 and TRBJ1-1; D uncertain. Germline lookup yields CDR1 KGHDR and CDR2 SFDVKD. The germline V and J ends were trimmed by 3 bases and 10 bases, with 20 bases remaining between them. This CDR3 comprises 15 residues. DNA of the CDR3: TGTGCCACCAGTGATCCCTCAGAGACCCGAGGGCGAGCTTTCTTT. Its translation: CATSDPSETRGRAFF.

This sequence joins TRBV28 and TRBJ2-1; D remains ambiguous. V shed 2 bases and J shed 9 bases, with 11 bases lying between them. This CDR3 contains 13 residues. In germline, CDR1 is MDHEN, CDR2 SYDVKM. CDR3 loop: CASSLAMRIEQFF. The CDR3 DNA sequence: TGTGCCAGCAGTTTAGCTATGCGCATTGAGCAGTTCTTC.

The J gene is TRBJ2-2, the V gene TRBV19, with TRBD2 matching 8 bases. The CDR3 is made up of 16 amino acids. Trimming removed 3 bases from V and 0 bases from J; junction bases left unmatched: 3. CDR1 and CDR2 from the germline V gene are LNHDA and SQIVND (reference sequence). The DNA for the CDR3 is TGTGCCAGTAGTATCCCAGCGGGAGCGAACACCGGGGAGCTGTTTTTT. Amino acids: CASSIPAGANTGELFF.

The chain has TRBV30 and TRBJ1-4, with D unclear. V dropped 4 bases and J dropped 3 bases, with 24 bases sitting between them. CDR3 size: 18 residues. Germline V CDR1 and CDR2: GTSNPN, SVGIG (reference sequence). CDR3 residues: CAWTQGIRLGGPNEKLFF. DNA of the CDR3: TGTGCCTGGACTCAAGGAATTAGACTCGGCGGGCCTAATGAAAAACTGTTTTTT.

The V gene is TRBV15, the J gene TRBJ2-3; D possibly corresponds to TRBD1 (5 bases). Trimming removed 5 bases at V and 3 bases at J, with 9 bases between. This CDR3 is 13 amino acids long. Looked up from germline, CDR1 is LNHNV and CDR2 is YYDKDF (reference sequence). For the CDR3, the DNA is TGTGCCACCAGCGGTACAGGTACAGATACGCAGTATTTT. Translating gives CATSGTGTDTQYF.

The rearrangement joins TRBV27 to TRBJ1-1; D remains ambiguous. The CDR3 is 13 amino acids. The V gene's germline CDR1 is MNHEY and CDR2 SMNVEV (reference sequence). The V end was cut by 8 bases, the J end by 2 bases, with 12 bases between. The CDR3 protein is CASAPRQNTEAFF. The CDR3 bases are TGTGCCAGCGCCCCCAGGCAAAACACTGAAGCTTTCTTT.

The gene calls are TRBV10-3 and TRBJ1-4; 7 bases align to TRBD1. There are 14 residues in the CDR3. Germline lookup yields CDR1 ENHRY and CDR2 SYGVKD. Trimming took 6 bases from V and 6 from J; bases not matched to a gene: 7. CDR3 protein: CAIRKTGMDEKLFF. The CDR3 region has the DNA TGTGCCATCAGAAAGACAGGGATGGATGAAAAACTGTTTTTT.

J is TRBJ2-7 and V is TRBV2; tentative D call: TRBD2 (5 bases). This CDR3 is 14 amino acids long. The germline gives CDR1 SNHLY, CDR2 FYNNEI. V was clipped by 4 bases and J by 7 bases, with 17 bases between them. CDR3 residues: CASSVSGESGEQYF. The CDR3 DNA follows: TGTGCCAGCAGTGTTTCCGGTGAATCGGGGGAGCAGTACTTC.